This entry concerns a single T cell receptor (beta chain). Its antigen is as yet unknown. An end of the junction differs from the germline gene, which may be a read error. Once RNA had been extracted, it was reverse transcribed into cDNA to act as the sequencing template. Sequenced by immunoSEQ multiplex PCR; TCRdb stores in-frame clones only, minus some. The data contain over 150,000 clones, less than 70% of them singletons. Treatment defined: oral pan-JAK inhibitor, 5-10 mg twice daily. Sorting separated CD4+ and CD8+ T cells out of PBMCs. This sample was taken from a study of CD8+ T cells in alopecia areata. General study results and limits: It was observed that many expanded lesional clones persisted in scalp and blood during tofacitinib. Expanded CD8+ clones among the top 100, as well as scalp clonality, were significantly decreased by tofacitinib.

The germline CDR1 and CDR2 sequences are SGHRS and YFSETQ. The CDR3 length is 19 residues. The source is a human donor with alopecia areata. The genes are TRBV5-1 and TRBJ1-2, with D tentatively TRBD1 (6 bases). The sequencing here drew on CD4+ T cells sorted from blood, taken at week 24, from a patient treated with tofacitinib. The CDR3 loop is CASRLDVGATTASNYGYTF. The CDR3 DNA follows: TGCGCCAGCAGGTTGGATGTGGGGGCCACAACAGCATCCAACTATGGCTACACCTTC.